The 24 T cell receptor beta chains below all came from one sample that was sequenced in a study of blood T cell repertoires in COVID-19. The protocol was immunoSEQ multiplex PCR, while the TCRdb copy is restricted to in-frame clones and leaves out a portion. The data contain roughly 280,000 clones, just under 90% of them seen just once; the ten biggest clones take up 1.9%. Sequenced sample: PBMCs or T cells enriched from blood (not recorded which). These receptors came from a woman aged 55-69 years who had recovered from COVID-19.

This clone was found once. The chain employs TRBV30 and TRBJ2-7, with D tentatively TRBD2 (5 bases). Per the germline V gene, CDR1 is GTSNPN and CDR2 is SVGIG (reference sequence). V lost 0 bases and J 5 bases, leaving 11 bases between the germline ends. This CDR3 has 13 residues. The CDR3 sequence: CAWSVPGVHEQYF. Written as DNA, the CDR3 is TGTGCCTGGAGTGTCCCCGGGGTCCACGAGCAGTACTTC.

The genes are TRBV5-1 and TRBJ2-7, with a possible D match to TRBD1 (6 bases). Trimming took 0 bases from V and 6 from J, leaving 13 bases between them. Germline values: CDR1 SGHRS, CDR2 YFSETQ. CDR3 length: 14 amino acids. The CDR3 loop reads CASSLGGTRSEQYF. CDR3 sequence (DNA): TGCGCCAGCAGCTTGGGTGGGACAAGGTCCGAGCAGTACTTC.

This chain connects TRBV12-3 or TRBV12-4 to TRBJ2-7; TRBD1 agrees at 7 bases. This CDR3 is 12 amino acids long. With V trimmed by 3 bases and J by 7 bases, 3 bases remained unmatched. CDR3 DNA sequence: TGTGCCAGCAGTTTTAGGGGGCGAGAGCAGTACTTC. It is translated as CASSFRGREQYF.

The chain uses TRBV18 and TRBJ2-5, with D possibly TRBD1 on 6 matching bases. The CDR3 loop spans 13 amino acids. Germline V gene data show CDR1 as KGHSH and CDR2 as LQKENI. Trimming took off 2 bases at V and 4 bases at J, with 8 bases between the two ends. The CDR3 DNA sequence: TGTGCCAGCTCACCAGGACAGACAGAGACCCAGTACTTC. As protein: CASSPGQTETQYF.

This chain joins TRBV6-4 and TRBJ1-2; D not resolved. The CDR3 runs 13 residues. The V gene lost 2 bases and the J gene lost 4 bases, with 8 bases spanning the gap. The germline gives CDR1 MRHNA, CDR2 SNTAGT. CDR3 sequence reads: CASSDGPGYGYTF. CDR3 sequence (DNA): TGTGCCAGCAGTGACGGTCCGGGCTATGGCTACACCTTC.

This clone was found a few times. The chain combines TRBV15 with TRBJ2-7; D is perhaps TRBD2 (5 bases). V was cut by 1 base and J by 3 bases, with 10 bases left in between. From germline, CDR1 is LNHNV and CDR2 YYDKDF (reference sequence). This CDR3 contains 14 residues. The CDR3 region is CATSRGLEDYEQYF. CDR3 nucleotides: TGTGCCACCAGCAGAGGATTGGAGGACTACGAGCAGTACTTC.

There are a few counts of this clone. V usage is TRBV11-2 and J usage is TRBJ2-2, with a weak D call TRBD1 (6 bases). With 5 bases removed from V and 6 bases from J, the gap between germline ends came to 28 bases. The CDR3 loop spans 19 amino acids. Germline CDR1 is SGHAT and CDR2 is FQNNGV. CDR3 sequence reads: CASSPDGGTFLTGPGELFF. The CDR3 nucleotides read TGTGCCAGCAGCCCCGACGGAGGAACCTTTTTAACAGGGCCCGGGGAGCTGTTTTTT.

This chain uses TRBV29-1 with TRBJ1-3, with D unresolved. The germline V and J ends were trimmed by 6 bases and 0 bases, with 12 bases remaining between them. Germline CDR1 and CDR2: SQVTM and ANQGSEA. The CDR3 runs to 14 residues. The CDR3 here is CSVPGGSSGNTIYF. In DNA, the CDR3 is TGCAGCGTCCCTGGCGGGAGCTCTGGAAACACCATATATTTT.

In nucleotides, the CDR3 is TGCGCCAGCAGTCATATTGGGGCCTCCATGAACACTGAAGCTTTCTTT. Translation gives CASSHIGASMNTEAFF. The rearrangement uses TRBV23-1 and TRBJ1-1, with D perhaps TRBD1 (5 bases). TRBV23-1 is known as an ORF, though its function is uncertain. The length of the CDR3 is 16 residues. The V gene lost 3 bases and the J gene lost 0 bases, with 14 bases spanning the gap.

The chain combines TRBV7-9 with TRBJ2-7, with TRBD1 matching over 7 bases. Germline V gives CDR1 SEHNR, CDR2 FQNEAQ (reference sequence). This CDR3 has 15 amino acids. The V and J ends lost 1 base and 3 bases, in that order; junction bases with no gene match: 6. The CDR3 protein is CASSLGDSSYYEQYF. CDR3 DNA sequence: TGTGCCAGCAGCTTAGGGGACAGTAGTTACTACGAGCAGTACTTC.

V is TRBV20-1 and J is TRBJ2-2, with 11 bases matching TRBD2. J lost 0 bases, V lost 3 bases, and 3 bases had no gene match. CDR3 size: 16 residues. Germline V CDR1 and CDR2: DFQATT, SNEGSKA (reference sequence). For the CDR3, the DNA is TGCAGTGCTAGTGGACTAGCGGGCGCGAACACCGGGGAGCTGTTTTTT. It yields the protein CSASGLAGANTGELFF.

The genes are TRBV6-4 and TRBJ1-2, with unresolved D. CDR1 MRHNA and CDR2 SNTAGT come from the germline V gene. Trimming left V 7 bases short and J 3 bases short, with 6 bases between. The CDR3 runs 11 residues. The CDR3 bases are TGTGCCAGCACCGTTCACTATGGCTACACCTTC. Translation: CASTVHYGYTF.

CDR3 nucleotide sequence: TGTGCCAGCAGCTCCCGGGAGGCCGAGCAGTACTTC. Translation gives CASSSREAEQYF. The chain is built from TRBV5-4 and TRBJ2-7; 7 bases fit TRBD2. Losses at the gene ends were 3 bases for V and 6 bases for J; bases not matched to a gene: 3. Germline V gene sequence: CDR1 SGHNT, CDR2 YYREEE (reference sequence). This CDR3 comprises 12 residues. Based on the CDR3 plus reference TRBV5-4 and TRBJ2-7, the full variable domain is ETGVTQSPTHLIKTRGQQVTLRCSSQSGHNTVSWYQQALGQGPQFIFQYYREEENGRGNFPPRFSGLQFPNYSSELNVNALELDDSALYLCASSSREAEQYFGPGTRLTVT.

CDR3 nucleotide sequence: TGTGCCAGCGGCCACGGGAGGTACACAGATACGCAGTATTTT. This encodes CASGHGRYTDTQYF. The V call is TRBV9, the J call TRBJ2-3, with 7 positions matching TRBD2. CDR3 length: 14 residues. Unmatched junction bases numbered 7, after V lost 7 bases and J lost 2 bases. Germline CDR1 SGDLS, CDR2 YYNGEE.

This clone was recorded a few times. DNA of the CDR3: TGTGCCAGCAGCCCTACCCGGGACAGCCCCCATGGCTACACCTTC. It codes for CASSPTRDSPHGYTF. The chain uses TRBV7-3 and TRBJ1-2; 7 nucleotides agree with TRBD1. The CDR3 is 15 amino acids. Germline values: CDR1 SGHTA, CDR2 FQGTGA. The V segment lost 5 bases and the J segment 6 bases; nucleotides outside the gene matches: 12.

The sample holds one count of this clone. The sample contains more than one DNA sequence encoding this CDR3. The rearrangement joins TRBV19 to TRBJ1-6, with D unclear. Between the trimmed V and J ends, which lost 3 bases and 7 bases, there was a span of 10 bases. The CDR3 contains 14 residues. The germline V gene has CDR1 LNHDA and CDR2 SQIVND (reference sequence). The CDR3 DNA is TGTGCCAGTAGTATGGAGAGGGTGAATTCACCCCTCCACTTT. The encoded protein is CASSMERVNSPLHF. Complete variable domain (other parts from reference TRBV19 and TRBJ1-6): DGGITQSPKYLFRKEGQNVTLSCEQNLNHDAMYWYRQDPGQGLRLIYYSQIVNDFQKGDIAEGYSVSREKKESFPLTVTSAQKNPTAFYLCASSMERVNSPLHFGNGTRLTVT.

The chain carries TRBV5-1 and TRBJ1-1, with D maybe TRBD1 (5 bases). Germline CDR1 and CDR2: SGHRS and YFSETQ. The V end was cut by 1 base, the J end by 4 bases, with 11 bases between. The CDR3 is made up of 14 amino acids. CDR3 nucleotide sequence: TGCGCCAGCAGCTTGCCAGGGCAGAGCACTGAAGCTTTCTTT. This encodes CASSLPGQSTEAFF.

The gene calls are TRBV19 and TRBJ2-7, with 7 bases that match TRBD2. This CDR3 has 17 amino acids. Per the germline V gene, CDR1 is LNHDA and CDR2 is SQIVND (reference sequence). Trimming cost V 10 bases and J 4 bases; bases outside gene matches: 22. The CDR3 DNA reads as TGTGCCACCTCCAACCCCCCGAATAGACTAGCTCATTACGAGCAGTACTTC. Residues: CATSNPPNRLAHYEQYF.

Here the CDR3 reads CASSPEQGVSTEAFF. The CDR3 region has the DNA TGTGCCAGCTCTCCTGAACAGGGGGTGAGCACTGAAGCTTTCTTT. The J gene is TRBJ1-1, the V gene TRBV18; TRBD1 matches at 8 bases. This CDR3 is 15 amino acids long. CDR1 is KGHSH, CDR2 LQKENI, per germline. V shed 6 bases and J 4 bases; nucleotides not matched to a gene: 10.

This chain joins TRBV30 and TRBJ2-2, with D perhaps matching TRBD1 or TRBD2 (6 bases each). The CDR3 is 13 amino acids. Trimming left V 5 bases short and J 4 bases short, with 11 bases between. CDR1 GTSNPN and CDR2 SVGIG come from the germline V gene (reference sequence). CDR3 bases: TGTGCCTGGGCGGGACACCTCACCGGGGAGCTGTTTTTT. It yields the protein CAWAGHLTGELFF.

The CDR3 DNA reads TGTGCCAGCAGGGTTCCGGGACAGGGCGCCTACGAGCAGTACTTC. This codes for CASRVPGQGAYEQYF. This chain joins TRBV11-2 and TRBJ2-7, with 9 positions matching TRBD1. V lost 6 bases and J lost 2; bases outside the gene matches: 8. The CDR3 length is 15 residues. CDR1 is SGHAT, CDR2 FQNNGV, per germline. The entire variable domain, with the rest obtained from reference TRBV11-2 and TRBJ2-7, is as follows: EAGVAQSPRYKIIEKRQSVAFWCNPISGHATLYWYQQILGQGPKLLIQFQNNGVVDDSQLPKDRFSAERLKGVDSTLKIQPAKLEDSAVYLCASRVPGQGAYEQYFGPGTRLTVT.

This chain connects TRBV7-9 to TRBJ1-2; the D gene is possibly TRBD1 (6 bases). The length of the CDR3 is 15 residues. V was cut by 5 bases and J by 5 bases, with 18 bases left in between. Germline-derived CDR1 and CDR2 are SEHNR and FQNEAQ (reference sequence). CDR3 in DNA: TGTGCCAGCAGCCTCCGGGGCCTTAGGGGGTATGGCTACACCTTC. It translates to CASSLRGLRGYGYTF.

V and J are TRBV18 and TRBJ2-1, with 9 bases fitting TRBD2. J gave up 4 bases and V 5 bases, and 6 bases lay outside the gene matches. This CDR3 spans 15 amino acids. Germline V lookup: CDR1 KGHSH, CDR2 LQKENI. The CDR3 DNA sequence: TGTGCCAGCTCATCCGGACTAGCGACTTACAATGAGCAGTTCTTC. Encoded protein: CASSSGLATYNEQFF.

The gene calls are TRBV28 and TRBJ1-6; D is possibly TRBD1 (5 bases). Germline CDR1 reads MDHEN; CDR2 reads SYDVKM. This CDR3 has 15 residues. The ends were cut back, 3 bases at V and 10 bases at J, with 16 bases in the middle. CDR3 DNA sequence: TGTGCCAGCAGTTTGAGTCCAGGGTCCGGCTCACCCCTCCACTTT. Protein sequence: CASSLSPGSGSPLHF.